This TCR beta chain was sequenced during a study of cytomegalovirus exposure and HLA in healthy donors. General study points: Indistinguishability led to the exclusion of some V segments, TRBV6-2 and TRBV6-3 included. The study assumed roughly uniform donor sequencing depth for presence/absence analyses. Later analysis demonstrated an association between a missense DCLRE1C variant and TCR beta V- and J-gene trimming.

Concerning this clone itself: As yet, its antigen is unknown.

Primers included in the PCR were 60 Vbeta and 13 Jbeta primers. Sequenced by immunoSEQ multiplex PCR; TCRdb stores in-frame clones only, minus some. The data show 150,000 to 200,000 clones, with 65% to 85% seen just once and about 1.7% held by the top ten. This CDR3 has 14 amino acids. Germline values: CDR1 MNHEY, CDR2 SMNVEV (reference sequence). The sample comprised PBMCs. The receptor was derived from a young man in good health and CMV-seronegative. This sequence joins TRBV27 and TRBJ2-5, with D unresolved. The closer fit of TRBJ2-7 to the DNA end suggests the J call may be wrong. The chain's CDR3 is CASSLVWDSYEQYF. DNA of the CDR3: TGTGCCAGCAGTTTAGTCTGGGACTCCTACGAGCAGTACTTC.